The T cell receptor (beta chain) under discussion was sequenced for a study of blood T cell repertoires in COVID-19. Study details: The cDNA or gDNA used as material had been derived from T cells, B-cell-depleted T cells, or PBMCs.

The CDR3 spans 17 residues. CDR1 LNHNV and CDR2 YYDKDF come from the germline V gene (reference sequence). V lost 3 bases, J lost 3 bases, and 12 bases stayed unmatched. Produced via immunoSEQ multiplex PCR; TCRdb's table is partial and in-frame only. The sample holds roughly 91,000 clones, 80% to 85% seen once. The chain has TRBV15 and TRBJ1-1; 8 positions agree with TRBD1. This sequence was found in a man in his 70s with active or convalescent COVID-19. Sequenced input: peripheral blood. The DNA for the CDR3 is TGTGCCACCAGCAGCGGACCCATATTGACAGGGGACACTGAAGCTTTCTTT. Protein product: CATSSGPILTGDTEAFF.